This T cell receptor (beta chain) originates from a study of vaccination and CD4 T cells after COVID-19 (dated by TCRdb to 2021 to 2024). With respect to the entire study: Every convalescent patient had a positive nasal swab PCR test for SARS-CoV-2, with mild disease in roughly ten patients and severe disease in one. In control cultures, a CEFX viral epitope pool was used as positive control, an HIV-1 Nef peptide pool was used as negative control, or no peptide was added. The convalescent cohort comprised six males and four females, including two Hispanic individuals, seven Caucasians, two Asians and one multiracial person. In 9 to 11 COVID-19 convalescent patients and 4 infection-naive healthy vaccine recipients, researchers compared the spike-specific CD4+ TCR repertoire from before mRNA vaccination with the repertoire from after. Post-COVID blood samples from convalescent patients were collected a median of around 100 days after diagnosis, with a range of 35 to 161 days. For stimulating the cultures, overlapping spike peptide pools were used, derived from SARS-CoV-2 as well as from the common cold coronaviruses HCoV-NL63, HCoV-OC43 and HCoV-229E. The time from the second vaccine dose to post-vaccine blood sampling had a median of around 72 days and ranged from about 14 to 241 days. Two doses of either the Pfizer-BioNTech BNT162b2 vaccine (n=8) or the Moderna mRNA-1273 vaccine (n=2) were administered to participants. Points the paper makes about the study in general: In convalescent patients, a median 86.3% of post-vaccine SARS-CoV-2-reactive clones were detected only after vaccination, and vaccine-specific priming was suggested by this finding. Relatively few convalescent patients were included in the study, and early timepoints after natural infection were not analyzed. The median number of SARS-CoV-2-reactive clonotypes rose from 20 to 25 after infection to around 40 after vaccination, but the change was not significant. In convalescent patients, nearly all vaccine-specific clones (304 of 307) were found to be mono-reactive for SARS-CoV-2 spike rather than cross-reactive with common cold coronaviruses.

Taken from cysteine to phenylalanine, the CDR3 has 13 residues. The read is trimmed to its CDR3 DNA, 39 bases read in frame from base 1. Looking up the germline V gene (reference sequence) yields CDR1 SEHNR and CDR2 FQNEAQ. V loses 8 bases, J loses 0 bases, and the germline ends lie 8 bases apart. Points on this clonotype: The antigen it binds to is not known. There are no base qualities to consult, and no much larger clone falls within one base.

Library creation used PCR. DNA from cultured CD4+ T cells was subjected to TCR sequencing with the Oncomine TCR Beta short-read assay at the Johns Hopkins FTIC core. Genomic DNA was extracted from the cultured CD4+ T cells with the QIAamp micro DNA kit. Oncomine TCR Beta libraries from cultured CD4+ T cells were pooled with unique dual indexes and sequenced on an Illumina iSeq 100. Processing in the source paper ran as follows. Non-productive sequences were filtered out, and CDR3s that did not start with C, did not end with F or W, or were shorter than 7 amino acids were discarded. The MANAFEST web application identified antigen-specific clonotypes by comparing peptide-stimulated wells against reference wells and other culture wells. Positive clones required FDR below 0.05, an odds ratio above 5, and productive frequency above 0.1% in at least two of three replicate wells. Clonotypes that were significantly expanded in both SARS-CoV-2 spike wells and at least one common cold coronavirus spike condition were defined as cross-reactive. Similarity between CDR3 sequences was evaluated in R version 3.6.1 using Levenshtein distances (stringdist) and unrooted phylogenetic trees (ape). TCRdb itself trimmed the public reads at Q25 with fastp, ran MiXCR and retained productive beta chains. Rows merge per CDR3 protein into single entries with the most common DNA and genes. What appears here as the V and J calls and clone size reflects TCRdb's work, not the paper's. Here the sample has 5,000 or so distinct CDR3 sequences; about 40% occur a single time. The top ten clonotypes cover about 44% of the sample.

The meaning of the sample's treatment or condition label: approximately nine-day PBMC culture with coronavirus spike peptide pools or control peptides (ViraFEST assay). The ViraFEST assay was used in the study, in which antigen-specific T cells were expanded with peptide pools and expanded clonotypes were subsequently identified by TCR sequencing. Positive SARS-CoV-2 PCR tests in the convalescent patients dated from March to December 2020, before Alpha, Beta and Delta variants emerged in the United States. PBMCs were cultured at about 2 million per well in IMDM supplemented with roughly 5% human AB serum and about 9.5 IU/ml IL-2, with about 10 ug/ml peptide pools added. Half of the culture medium was replaced with fresh IL-2-containing medium on days 3 and 7. After approximately 11 days of culture, CD4+ T cells were isolated by negative selection with the EasySep CD4+ T cell isolation kit. Ficoll-Paque Plus gradient centrifugation was used to isolate PBMCs from whole blood, and the isolated PBMCs were then either used fresh or cryopreserved at -140C. Culture conditions were generally each tested in triplicate wells.

The chain uses TRBV7-9 and TRBJ1-3; the D gene is not confidently resolved. The TCR sequence derives from a human donor who had recovered from COVID-19. The sample was CD4+ T cells from blood, cultured in vitro, taken after SARS-CoV-2 vaccination. The CDR3 amino acid sequence is: CASQAYSGNTIYF. The DNA sequence is given as TGTGCCAGCCAAGCTTACTCTGGAAACACCATATATTTT.